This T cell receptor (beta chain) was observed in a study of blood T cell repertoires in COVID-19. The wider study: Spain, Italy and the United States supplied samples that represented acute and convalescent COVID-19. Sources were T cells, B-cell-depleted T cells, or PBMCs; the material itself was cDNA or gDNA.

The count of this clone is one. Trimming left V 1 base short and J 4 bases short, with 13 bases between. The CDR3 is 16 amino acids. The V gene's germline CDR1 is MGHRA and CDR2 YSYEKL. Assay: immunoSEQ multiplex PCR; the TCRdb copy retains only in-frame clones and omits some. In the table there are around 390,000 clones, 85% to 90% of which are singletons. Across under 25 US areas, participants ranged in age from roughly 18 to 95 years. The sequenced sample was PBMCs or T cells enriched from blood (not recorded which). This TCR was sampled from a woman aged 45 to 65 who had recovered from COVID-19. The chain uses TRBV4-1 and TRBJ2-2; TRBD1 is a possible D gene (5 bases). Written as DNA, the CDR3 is TGCGCCAGCAGCCAAGCAGGGTATGGGCCCACCGGGGAGCTGTTTTTT. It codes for CASSQAGYGPTGELFF.